The 12 T cell receptor beta chains given below trace back to one sample, sequenced in a study of siplizumab effects on memory and regulatory T cells. Only in-frame clones appear in the TCRdb table, and some are missing; sequencing was by immunoSEQ multiplex PCR. Of roughly 50,000 clones listed, 85% to 95% are singletons. The specimen sequenced was CD8+ T cells sorted from blood. These receptors were collected from a human donor in good health.

V gene TRBV25-1 combines with J gene TRBJ2-3, with 10 nucleotides matching TRBD2. V lost 4 bases to trimming and J lost 3 bases; unmatched junction nucleotides: 4. CDR1 and CDR2 (germline): MGHDK, SYGVNS. CDR3 length: 15 residues. As DNA, the CDR3 is TGTGCCAGCAGTGTAGCTAGCGGGAGTACAGATACGCAGTATTTT. Protein: CASSVASGSTDTQYF.

The rearrangement links TRBV10-1 to TRBJ1-1; D is unclear. This CDR3 spans 12 amino acids. Trimming removed 4 bases at V and 4 bases at J, with 7 bases between. CDR1 WNHNN and CDR2 SYGVQD come from the germline V gene (reference sequence). The CDR3 is CASSVGSTEAFF. The CDR3 coding sequence is TGCGCCAGCAGTGTTGGATCCACTGAAGCTTTCTTT.

This clone appeared once. CDR3 sequence: CASSYPTGSYGYTF. CDR3 nucleotide sequence: TGTGCCAGCAGCTATCCGACAGGGTCCTATGGCTACACCTTC. The chain combines TRBV5-6 with TRBJ1-2; 7 nucleotides agree with TRBD1. CDR1 SGHDT and CDR2 YYEEEE come from the germline V gene. This CDR3 comprises 14 residues. The V gene end was trimmed by 3 bases and the J gene end by 4 bases; junction bases not matched to a gene: 6.

The chain couples TRBV7-2 to TRBJ2-3; tentative D call: TRBD2 (5 bases). The CDR3 has 15 residues. The V end lost 4 bases, the J end lost 5 bases, and 16 bases lay between the germline ends. Per the germline V gene, CDR1 is SGHTA and CDR2 is FQGNSA. The CDR3 DNA follows: TGTGCCAGCAGCTATAGGTCCCCGAGGGTAGATACGCAGTATTTT. It encodes CASSYRSPRVDTQYF. The full variable domain, rest sourced from reference TRBV7-2 and TRBJ2-3, is GAGVSQSPSNKVTEKGKDVELRCDPISGHTALYWYRQSLGQGLEFLIYFQGNSAPDKSGLPSDRFSAERTGGSVSTLTIQRTQQEDSAVYLCASSYRSPRVDTQYFGPGTRLTVL.

The rearrangement uses TRBV28 and TRBJ2-3; D could derive from TRBD1 or TRBD2 (5 bases each). Germline lookup yields CDR1 MDHEN and CDR2 SYDVKM. CDR3 length: 15 residues. Trimming pared 3 bases from V and 6 bases from J, leaving 16 bases between. The DNA for the CDR3 is TGTGCCAGCAGTTTCCCGGACCTTTGGGGGGATACGCAGTATTTT. Encoded protein: CASSFPDLWGDTQYF.

V and J are TRBV5-6 and TRBJ2-1; 9 bases align to TRBD2. The CDR3 extends over 15 amino acids. Germline V gene lookup returns CDR1 SGHDT and CDR2 YYEEEE. V shed 0 bases, J shed 5 bases, and the junction held 3 bases outside the gene matches. CDR3 nucleotides: TGTGCCAGCAGCTTGGAGTTAGCGGGAGACAATGAGCAGTTCTTC. Protein product: CASSLELAGDNEQFF.

J is TRBJ2-5 and V is TRBV7-8; a possible D gene is TRBD1 (6 bases). CDR3 size: 16 residues. Trimming removed 7 bases at V and 5 bases at J, with 23 bases between. The germline CDR1 and CDR2 sequences are SGHVS and FQNEAQ. CDR3 sequence (DNA): TGTGCCAGCACTAAACCCCGGGACAATCAGGAGGAGACCCAGTACTTC. The encoded protein is CASTKPRDNQEETQYF.

This rearrangement joins TRBV29-1 to TRBJ2-1; 9 bases map to TRBD2. Germline V gives CDR1 SQVTM, CDR2 ANQGSEA. V lost 8 bases, J lost 7 bases, and 9 bases stayed unmatched. CDR3 length: 13 amino acids. In DNA, the CDR3 is TGCAGCATCCTAGCGGGACTAGGGAATGAGCAGTTCTTC. As protein: CSILAGLGNEQFF.

J is TRBJ2-1 and V is TRBV29-1, with 15 bases that match TRBD2. The V gene's germline CDR1 is SQVTM and CDR2 ANQGSEA. The CDR3 has 15 residues. The V gene end was trimmed by 4 bases and the J gene end by 8 bases; junction bases not matched to a gene: 6. CDR3 nucleotide sequence: TGCAGCGTTGGAGGGACTAGCGGGAGGAGAGATGAGCAGTTCTTC. This codes for CSVGGTSGRRDEQFF.

This sequence joins TRBV19 and TRBJ1-1; 9 bases fit TRBD1. CDR1 is LNHDA and CDR2 is SQIVND in the germline V gene (reference sequence). The CDR3 is 14 residues long. V shed 6 bases and J 3 bases; nucleotides not matched to a gene: 5. CDR3 amino acids: CASRYRGRDTEAFF. In DNA, the CDR3 is TGTGCCAGTAGATACAGGGGGCGGGACACTGAAGCTTTCTTT.

By sample fraction, this clone is medium-sized. This CDR3 reads CASMERLSYEQYF. In nucleotides, the CDR3 is TGTGCCAGCATGGAACGGCTCTCCTACGAGCAGTACTTC. V and J are TRBV28 and TRBJ2-7; D not resolved. This CDR3 has 13 residues. V gave up 7 bases and J gave up 0 bases, with 10 bases separating them. Germline values: CDR1 MDHEN, CDR2 SYDVKM.

This sequence joins TRBV13 and TRBJ1-5, with D hard to call. Trimming took 5 bases from V and 6 from J, leaving 8 bases between them. The CDR3 totals 12 residues. The germline V gene has CDR1 PRHDT and CDR2 FYEKMQ (reference sequence). In DNA form, the CDR3 reads TGTGCCAGCAGCCAACGGAGTCAGCCCCAGCATTTT. As protein: CASSQRSQPQHF.